Detailed here is one T cell receptor (beta chain). Its cognate antigen is unknown. This entry is derived from a study of cytomegalovirus exposure and HLA in healthy donors. About the research overall: A data release that came early held approximately 92 million unique TCRs from HLA-typed donors.

Study-level findings and limits: When a later analysis compared HLA-associated TCR beta chains with equally common others, the HLA-associated chains turned out to be more clonally expanded and to have lower generation probabilities.

CDR1 SGHTA and CDR2 FQGNSA come from the germline V gene. The CDR3 covers 13 residues. The PCR ran on 60 Vbeta and 13 Jbeta primers. Here immunoSEQ multiplex PCR was the method, and the copy in TCRdb shows in-frame clones only, minus some. The repertoire holds 95,000 to 150,000 clones, with 70% to 80% as singletons. The receptor was isolated from a man aged 50 to 60 in good health and CMV-seronegative. Sequenced sample: PBMCs. The chain joins TRBV7-2 to TRBJ2-1; 8 bases map to TRBD1. The CDR3 sequence is CGGARGRVNEQFF. DNA for the CDR3: TGTGGAGGGGCCAGGGGGCGCGTCAATGAGCAGTTCTTC.